Presented here are 28 T cell receptor beta chains from one specimen sequenced in a study of Ad26.COV2.S vaccination and SARS-CoV-2 variants. Treatment defined: 15 to 20 received Ad26.COV2.S at low or high dose, single or two shots; 5 received placebo; per-sample allocation not given. The study sampled participants on day 63 after the first vaccine or placebo injection. Sequenced by immunoSEQ multiplex PCR; TCRdb stores in-frame clones only, minus some. Among approximately 340,000 clones, approximately 85% were seen once, and the ten largest hold less than 4%. Sequenced here: peripheral blood, sampled in a trial of Ad26.COV2.S vaccine versus placebo. Receptors were obtained from a person aged 18-60 years who received the Ad26.COV2.S COVID-19 vaccine or a placebo.

The rearrangement joins TRBV9 to TRBJ1-5; possible D gene TRBD1, 6 bases. CDR1 is SGDLS, CDR2 YYNGEE, per germline. This CDR3 contains 14 residues. Trimming took off 0 bases at V and 7 bases at J, with 11 bases between the two ends. The CDR3 protein is CASSVGQAGQPQHF. The CDR3 bases are TGTGCCAGCAGCGTAGGACAGGCGGGACAGCCCCAGCATTTT.

As DNA, the CDR3 is TGTGCCAGTCATCAATGGGACAAAGACAATGAGCAGTTCTTC. It encodes CASHQWDKDNEQFF. This chain links TRBV25-1 with TRBJ2-1; a weak D match, TRBD1 (6 bases). The CDR3 loop spans 14 amino acids. V lost 9 bases and J lost 5, with 17 bases in between. Germline V gene data show CDR1 as MGHDK and CDR2 as SYGVNS.

The chain uses TRBV27 and TRBJ1-5, with D perhaps TRBD1 (6 bases). This CDR3 comprises 13 residues. Trimming cost V 9 bases and J 5 bases, with 14 bases left between them. Germline V gene lookup returns CDR1 MNHEY and CDR2 SMNVEV (reference sequence). CDR3 sequence reads: CASQGRGDQPQHF. In DNA, the CDR3 is TGTGCCAGTCAGGGCAGGGGAGATCAGCCCCAGCATTTT.

This rearrangement joins TRBV5-6 to TRBJ2-7; perhaps D is TRBD1 or TRBD2 (5 bases each). CDR1 is SGHDT and CDR2 is YYEEEE in the germline V gene. This CDR3 is built from 17 residues. Trimming pared 2 bases from V and 0 bases from J, leaving 18 bases between. CDR3 in DNA: TGTGCCAGCAGCTTCCCCTCCGGGACCGAGAGCTCCTACGAGCAGTACTTC. Its protein is CASSFPSGTESSYEQYF.

This chain links TRBV4-3 with TRBJ1-5; 7 bases are a match to TRBD1. The CDR3 consists of 16 residues. V trimming: 1 base; J trimming: 3 bases; junction bases outside the gene matches: 6. Germline values: CDR1 LGHNA, CDR2 YSLEER. CDR3 residues: CASSQGRDSYNQPQHF. As DNA, the CDR3 is TGCGCCAGCAGCCAAGGCCGGGACAGCTACAATCAGCCCCAGCATTTT.

The CDR3 spells CASSSYQGVFYEQYF. DNA of the CDR3: TGTGCCAGCAGCAGTTATCAGGGGGTGTTCTACGAGCAGTACTTC. The genes are TRBV7-6 and TRBJ2-7; 7 bases line up with TRBD1. The CDR3 loop spans 15 amino acids. With V trimmed by 5 bases and J by 3 bases, 10 bases remained unmatched. Germline V gene sequence: CDR1 SGHVS, CDR2 FNYEAQ.

The chain couples TRBV19 to TRBJ1-5; D remains unclear. CDR3 length equals 14 residues. V was cut by 3 bases and J by 5 bases, with 11 bases left in between. Germline V gene data show CDR1 as LNHDA and CDR2 as SQIVND (reference sequence). CDR3 in DNA: TGTGCCAGTAGTATCGGTGACTTAGATCAGCCCCAGCATTTT. Its protein is CASSIGDLDQPQHF.

CDR3 amino acids: CASSSIYNEQFF. In DNA form, the CDR3 reads TGTGCCAGCAGCTCGATCTACAATGAGCAGTTCTTC. The chain links TRBV3-1 (or the pseudogene TRBV3-2) to TRBJ2-1; D remains ambiguous. This CDR3 has 12 residues. Germline CDR1 LGHDT, CDR2 YNNKEL (reference sequence). V lost 5 bases to trimming and J lost 3 bases, with 5 bases between them.

This rearrangement joins TRBV9 to TRBJ1-1; 7 nucleotides match TRBD1. With 4 bases clipped from V and 5 bases from J, the junction kept 11 bases outside the gene matches. The CDR3 covers 15 residues. Germline V gene lookup returns CDR1 SGDLS and CDR2 YYNGEE. The DNA of the CDR3 is TGTGCCAGCAGCATACGGACAGGTCCCGGGACTGAAGCTTTCTTT. Encoded protein: CASSIRTGPGTEAFF.

The chain recombines TRBV11-2 with TRBJ2-3, with D possibly TRBD1 on 6 matching bases. Trimming pared 3 bases from V and 2 bases from J, leaving 12 bases between. Germline V CDR1 and CDR2: SGHAT, FQNNGV. The CDR3 sequence is 15 residues long. The CDR3 bases are TGTGCCAGCAGCTTTTTAGGACAGTACACAGATACGCAGTATTTT. This translates into CASSFLGQYTDTQYF. The full variable domain, in which reference TRBV11-2 and TRBJ2-3 provide the parts outside the CDR3, is EAGVAQSPRYKIIEKRQSVAFWCNPISGHATLYWYQQILGQGPKLLIQFQNNGVVDDSQLPKDRFSAERLKGVDSTLKIQPAKLEDSAVYLCASSFLGQYTDTQYFGPGTRLTVL.

The chain recombines TRBV19 with TRBJ1-6, with 9 bases lining up with TRBD1. The V gene's germline CDR1 is LNHDA and CDR2 SQIVND (reference sequence). This CDR3 has 17 amino acids. Losses at the gene ends were 5 bases for V and 3 bases for J; bases not matched to a gene: 8. DNA of the CDR3: TGTGCCAGTAGTCTCCGGGACAGGGTCGGCTATAATTCACCCCTCCACTTT. Its translation: CASSLRDRVGYNSPLHF.

For the CDR3, the DNA is TGTGCCAGTAGTTACCAGGGACGGACCCAGTACTTC. Protein: CASSYQGRTQYF. The chain has TRBV19 and TRBJ2-5, with D possibly called TRBD1 or TRBD2 (5 bases each). Trimming took off 5 bases at V and 7 bases at J, with 11 bases between the two ends. Germline CDR1 reads LNHDA; CDR2 reads SQIVND (reference sequence). CDR3 length: 12 residues. Based on the CDR3 plus reference TRBV19 and TRBJ2-5, the full variable domain is DGGITQSPKYLFRKEGQNVTLSCEQNLNHDAMYWYRQDPGQGLRLIYYSQIVNDFQKGDIAEGYSVSREKKESFPLTVTSAQKNPTAFYLCASSYQGRTQYFGPGTRLLVL.

A few counts support this clone. The J gene is TRBJ2-7, the V gene TRBV7-9, with a tentative D call TRBD1 (5 bases). In germline, CDR1 is SEHNR, CDR2 FQNEAQ (reference sequence). The CDR3 loop spans 13 amino acids. Trimming shortened V by 5 bases and J by 0 bases, and 8 bases separated the two germline ends. The CDR3 DNA sequence: TGTGCCAGCAGCAAGGACATCTCCTACGAGCAGTACTTC. The encoded protein is CASSKDISYEQYF. Supplemented by reference TRBV7-9 and TRBJ2-7, the full variable domain reads DTGVSQNPRHKITKRGQNVTFRCDPISEHNRLYWYRQTLGQGPEFLTYFQNEAQLEKSRLLSDRFSAERPKGSFSTLEIQRTEQGDSAMYLCASSKDISYEQYFGPGTRLTVT.

Worth noting for this clone: Its ends do not fully match the called genes, so a read error is possible. The V gene is TRBV5-1, the J gene TRBJ1-1, with 7 bases aligning to TRBD1. In germline, CDR1 is SGHRS, CDR2 YFSETQ. This CDR3 comprises 14 residues. The CDR3 bases are TGCGCCAGCAGCTTGGACAGGGGCGCACTGAAGTCCGTCTTT. Protein product: CASSLDRGALKSVF. Full variable domain (rest looked up from reference TRBV5-1 and TRBJ1-1): KAGVTQTPRYLIKTRGQQVTLSCSPISGHRSVSWYQQTPGQGLQFLFEYFSETQRNKGNFPGRFSGRQFSNSRSEMNVSTLELGDSALYLCASSLDRGALKSVFGQGTRLTVV.

The chain has TRBV6-6 and TRBJ2-4; 13 positions agree with TRBD2. The V gene end was trimmed by 5 bases and the J gene end by 8 bases; junction bases not matched to a gene: 9. Germline V gene lookup returns CDR1 MNHNY and CDR2 SVGAGI (reference sequence). The CDR3 length is 16 residues. CDR3 coding DNA: TGTGCCAGCAGTACCGGACTAGCGGGAGCGGCGGACATTCAGTACTTC. Protein sequence: CASSTGLAGAADIQYF.

The J gene is TRBJ1-1, the V gene TRBV6-2 or TRBV6-3, with 7 bases aligning to TRBD1. The CDR3 length is 14 residues. Germline CDR1 is MNHEY and CDR2 is SVGEGT. The V and J ends lost 0 bases and 5 bases, in that order; junction bases with no gene match: 3. CDR3 nucleotide sequence: TGTGCCAGCAGTTACTCGGGACAGATAACTGAAGCTTTCTTT. It encodes CASSYSGQITEAFF.

This chain uses TRBV9 with TRBJ2-2; maybe TRBD2 (5 bases). Germline CDR1 reads SGDLS; CDR2 reads YYNGEE. CDR3 length: 16 amino acids. V was cut by 0 bases and J by 7 bases, with 16 bases left in between. The CDR3 region has the DNA TGTGCCAGCAGCGTAGTCGGTCTAGCTAACGGCGGGGAGCTGTTTTTT. This sequence encodes CASSVVGLANGGELFF.

The chain carries TRBV28 and TRBJ1-4; TRBD1 might be the D (6 bases). This CDR3 has 19 amino acids. Trimming stripped 7 bases from V and 4 bases from J, with 28 bases between. The germline gives CDR1 MDHEN, CDR2 SYDVKM. CDR3 loop: CASTPTGHTDRDSNEKLFF. The CDR3, as DNA: TGTGCCAGCACACCAACGGGACATACGGATCGGGATAGTAATGAAAAACTGTTTTTT.

Points on this clone: Additional DNA sequences in this sample encode the identical CDR3. The CDR3 DNA is TGTGCCAGCAGTTTAGAAGGTCAGCCCCAGCATTTT. This codes for CASSLEGQPQHF. The J gene is TRBJ1-5, the V gene TRBV12-3 or TRBV12-4; D not certain. The CDR3 contains 12 residues. V was clipped by 1 base and J by 6 bases, with 4 bases between them.

This clone has only one observation. The chain links TRBV28 to TRBJ1-1; weak D call: TRBD1 (6 bases). Trimming stripped 6 bases from V and 11 bases from J, with 19 bases between. This CDR3 spans 13 amino acids. Germline CDR1 and CDR2: MDHEN and SYDVKM. The chain's CDR3 is CASSPWGPLEAFF. CDR3 nucleotide sequence: TGTGCCAGCAGCCCCTGGGGGCCTCTCGAGGCTTTCTTT.

The genes are TRBV4-3 and TRBJ2-5, with 7 bases matching TRBD2. The trim removed 0 bases at V and 2 bases at J, leaving 6 bases unmatched. CDR1 and CDR2 from the germline V gene are LGHNA and YSLEER. The CDR3 consists of 16 residues. The CDR3 protein is CASSQDREGLQETQYF. CDR3 in DNA: TGCGCCAGCAGCCAAGATAGGGAGGGTTTGCAAGAGACCCAGTACTTC.

V gene TRBV27 combines with J gene TRBJ2-1; D is unresolved. Germline V gene data show CDR1 as MNHEY and CDR2 as SMNVEV (reference sequence). The CDR3 is made up of 13 amino acids. The V end lost 4 bases, the J end lost 7 bases, and 11 bases lay between the germline ends. CDR3 nucleotides: TGTGCCAGCAGTTCTCCCAGCATAAATGAGCAGTTCTTC. This encodes CASSSPSINEQFF.

This chain connects TRBV7-2 to TRBJ2-7; 7 bases are shared with TRBD1. CDR3 length: 12 amino acids. Germline lookup yields CDR1 SGHTA and CDR2 FQGNSA. V lost 8 bases, J lost 0 bases, and 1 base stayed unmatched. DNA of the CDR3: TGTGCCAGCGGGACAGTCTCCTACGAGCAGTACTTC. Its translation is CASGTVSYEQYF.

The CDR3 DNA follows: TGCGCCAGCAGCTTGGAAGGAGACCGCCTCGAGCAGTACTTC. Its translation is CASSLEGDRLEQYF. V gene TRBV5-1 combines with J gene TRBJ2-7; D gene ambiguous. Trimming pared 0 bases from V and 6 bases from J, leaving 13 bases between. This CDR3 has 14 residues. Germline V gene sequence: CDR1 SGHRS, CDR2 YFSETQ.

In DNA, the CDR3 is TGCGCCAGCAGCCAAGAGGGCGGACTTACCTACGAGCAGTACTTC. It yields the protein CASSQEGGLTYEQYF. V and J are TRBV4-1 and TRBJ2-7, with D possibly TRBD2 on 5 matching bases. Trimming left V 0 bases short and J 2 bases short, with 11 bases between. CDR3 size: 15 residues. Germline lookup yields CDR1 MGHRA and CDR2 YSYEKL.

This chain uses TRBV20-1 with TRBJ2-7; D perhaps matches TRBD1 (6 bases). Looked up from germline, CDR1 is DFQATT and CDR2 is SNEGSKA (reference sequence). V dropped 3 bases and J dropped 4 bases, with 22 bases sitting between them. This CDR3 spans 16 amino acids. The CDR3 loop reads CSASWTLTGKIYEQYF. For the CDR3, the DNA is TGCAGTGCTAGTTGGACCCTGACAGGAAAAATATACGAGCAGTACTTC.

This chain links TRBV19 with TRBJ2-3, with D unresolved. The CDR3 sequence is 14 residues long. Trimming stripped 6 bases from V and 4 bases from J, with 14 bases between. From germline, CDR1 is LNHDA and CDR2 SQIVND (reference sequence). The CDR3 here is CASRIMEGADTQYF. As DNA, the CDR3 is TGTGCCAGTAGGATTATGGAAGGCGCAGATACGCAGTATTTT.

Only a few counts were recorded for this clone. The V and J genes are TRBV11-2 and TRBJ2-2, with a tentative D call TRBD1 (5 bases). Per germline, CDR1 SGHAT and CDR2 FQNNGV. The CDR3 sequence is 18 residues long. V lost 1 base to trimming and J lost 3 bases, with 18 bases between them. The CDR3 bases are TGTGCCAGCAGCTTAGGGGCTAACTTAGGGGTGCACACCGGGGAGCTGTTTTTT. The encoded protein is CASSLGANLGVHTGELFF.